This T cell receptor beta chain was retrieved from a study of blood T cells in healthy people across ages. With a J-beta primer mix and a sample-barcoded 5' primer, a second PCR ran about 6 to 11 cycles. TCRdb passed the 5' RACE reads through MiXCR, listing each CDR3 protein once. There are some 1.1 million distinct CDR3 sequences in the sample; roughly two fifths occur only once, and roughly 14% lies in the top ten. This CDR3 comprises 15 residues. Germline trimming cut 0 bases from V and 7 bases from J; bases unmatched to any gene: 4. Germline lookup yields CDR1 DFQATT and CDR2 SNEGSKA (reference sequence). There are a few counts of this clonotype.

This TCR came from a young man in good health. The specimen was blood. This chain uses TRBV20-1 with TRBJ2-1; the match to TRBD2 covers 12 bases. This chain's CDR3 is CSARDLAGGLNEQFF. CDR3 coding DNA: TGCAGTGCTAGAGATCTAGCGGGGGGGTTAAATGAGCAGTTCTTC.